This T cell receptor (beta chain) came from a study of glioma-infiltrating T cells after dendritic cell vaccination. General study findings and limits: Patients with more pretreatment TILs had longer time to progression and survival.

As regards this clone: Antigen specificity is unknown.

Losses at the gene ends were 5 bases for V and 5 bases for J; bases not matched to a gene: 13. The CDR3 extends over 16 amino acids. Germline V lookup: CDR1 LNHDA, CDR2 SQIVND (reference sequence). Produced via immunoSEQ multiplex PCR; TCRdb's table is partial and in-frame only. The sample consists of around 100,000 clones, 80% to 90% of them appearing once. Blood PBMC samples: pre-vaccination, two weeks post third vaccination, and at tumor progression. This material consisted of blood, taken before dendritic cell vaccination. The chain recombines TRBV19 with TRBJ1-1; the match to TRBD1 covers 8 bases. This TCR was sampled from a human donor with glioblastoma. Written as DNA, the CDR3 is TGTGCCAGTAGTTCACGGGGAAACAGGGGGAGGACTGAAGCTTTCTTT. This codes for CASSSRGNRGRTEAFF.